A single sample is the source of the 21 T cell receptor beta chains below, sequenced in a study of human T cells and chemical hapten exposure. TCRdb re-called the RACE reads with MiXCR, one entry per CDR3 protein. Here the sample spans under 300,000 distinct CDR3 sequences, about 8.6% being singletons. Stated time point: pre-sensitization, week 0. The treatment denotes: therapeutic diphenylcyclopropenone sensitization with weekly scalp DPC. Sequences were derived from whole blood, sampled in connection with sensitization to the hapten diphenylcyclopropenone (DPC). All receptors come from a middle-aged woman with alopecia areata. Some clones in this sample may be carry-over from other donors' samples.

The genes are TRBV5-6 and TRBJ2-7; D not resolved. Looked up from germline, CDR1 is SGHDT and CDR2 is YYEEEE. Trimming took off 2 bases at V and 5 bases at J, with 23 bases between the two ends. The CDR3 consists of 17 residues. The CDR3 loop reads CASSFLSMRTRPNEQYF. The CDR3 DNA sequence: TGTGCCAGCAGCTTCCTGAGTATGCGCACTCGGCCCAACGAGCAGTACTTC.

This clonotype was detected a few times. The chain carries TRBV2 and TRBJ2-1; D perhaps matches TRBD1 (6 bases). CDR1 and CDR2 from the germline V gene are SNHLY and FYNNEI. Trimming took off 2 bases at V and 7 bases at J, with 21 bases between the two ends. This CDR3 region has 17 residues. This CDR3 reads CASSEFLGDTHRNEQFF. The CDR3 nucleotides read TGTGCCAGCAGTGAATTTCTTGGGGACACTCACCGAAATGAGCAGTTCTTC.

This clonotype was detected a few times. The chain links TRBV7-6 to TRBJ2-1; perhaps TRBD2 as D (5 bases). V dropped 6 bases and J dropped 9 bases, with 15 bases sitting between them. Germline assignment: CDR1 SGHVS and CDR2 FNYEAQ. The CDR3 spans 13 residues. The DNA of the CDR3 is TGTGCCAGCAGTTTCGGGGATTCTGGTGAGCAGTTCTTC. Translating it yields CASSFGDSGEQFF.

This clonotype was seen a handful of times. The CDR3 region is CASSANVSPDTQYF. CDR3 DNA sequence: TGTGCCAGCAGCGCCAACGTAAGTCCAGATACGCAGTATTTT. The chain employs TRBV7-2 and TRBJ2-3; D gene ambiguous. CDR3 length equals 14 residues. In germline, CDR1 is SGHTA, CDR2 FQGNSA. V lost 5 bases and J 4 bases, leaving 13 bases between the germline ends.

This clonotype was counted between two and nine times. The V call is TRBV5-1, the J call TRBJ1-5; 11 bases agree with TRBD1. Germline V lookup: CDR1 SGHRS, CDR2 YFSETQ. The V and J ends lost 2 bases and 7 bases, in that order; junction bases with no gene match: 5. The length of the CDR3 is 15 residues. The CDR3 region is CASSLGTGGGQPQHF. DNA for the CDR3: TGCGCCAGCAGCTTAGGGACAGGGGGAGGACAGCCCCAGCATTTT.

This clonotype showed up just a few times. The gene calls are TRBV7-8 and TRBJ2-5; D tentatively fits TRBD1 or TRBD2 (5 bases each). The germline CDR1 and CDR2 sequences are SGHVS and FQNEAQ. Trimming took 5 bases from V and 5 from J, leaving 18 bases between them. The CDR3 loop spans 15 amino acids. Here the CDR3 DNA reads TGTGCCAGCAGCGGGAGCAGGGACCCGAGGGAGACCCAGTACTTC. Translated, it gives CASSGSRDPRETQYF.

This clonotype was seen many times. CDR3 sequence reads: CATSDFRQCEAFF. CDR3 DNA sequence: TGTGCCACCAGTGATTTTCGGCAGTGTGAAGCTTTCTTT. This chain uses TRBV24-1 with TRBJ1-1; D gene uncertain. Deletions cut 1 base from V and 7 bases from J, with 9 bases between. The germline gives CDR1 KGHDR, CDR2 SFDVKD. The CDR3 covers 13 residues.

The V and J genes are TRBV5-5 and TRBJ2-2, with D unresolved. Germline values: CDR1 SGHKS, CDR2 YYEKEE (reference sequence). The CDR3 consists of 15 residues. Trimming shortened V by 1 base and J by 2 bases, and 9 bases separated the two germline ends. CDR3 sequence (DNA): TGTGCCAGCAGCTTGACTTACATCAACACCGGGGAGCTGTTTTTT. Translating gives CASSLTYINTGELFF. The entire variable domain, with the rest obtained from reference TRBV5-5 and TRBJ2-2, is as follows: DAGVTQSPTHLIKTRGQQVTLRCSPISGHKSVSWYQQVLGQGPQFIFQYYEKEERGRGNFPDRFSARQFPNYSSELNVNALLLGDSALYLCASSLTYINTGELFFGEGSRLTVL.

V usage is TRBV25-1 and J usage is TRBJ1-4, with D possibly being TRBD1 (6 bases). V shed 3 bases and J shed 7 bases, with 15 bases lying between them. This CDR3 is 15 amino acids long. Germline V gene lookup returns CDR1 MGHDK and CDR2 SYGVNS. CDR3 bases: TGTGCCAGCAGTGATTGGGTAGGGGGAACTGAAAAACTGTTTTTT. Translation: CASSDWVGGTEKLFF.

This clonotype occurred a few times. CDR3 nucleotides: TGTGCCAGCTCACCAACTAGCGGGGTGAGGGAGCTGTTTTTT. Amino acids: CASSPTSGVRELFF. The V call is TRBV18, the J call TRBJ2-2; TRBD2 matches at 10 bases. The germline CDR1 and CDR2 sequences are KGHSH and LQKENI. After removal of 2 bases from V and 9 bases from J, the junction contained 3 bases not matched to a gene. The CDR3 contains 14 residues.

This clonotype showed up many times. The chain combines TRBV24-1 with TRBJ2-1; 8 bases line up with TRBD1. The ends lost 4 bases at V and 2 bases at J; junction bases unmatched: 6. The CDR3 sequence is 16 residues long. Germline CDR1 and CDR2: KGHDR and SFDVKD. CDR3 sequence (DNA): TGTGCCACCAGTGACGCCCGACAGGGGCCCTACAATGAGCAGTTCTTC. Encoded protein: CATSDARQGPYNEQFF.

The chain combines TRBV7-2 with TRBJ1-4; D might be TRBD1 (6 bases). Looked up from germline, CDR1 is SGHTA and CDR2 is FQGNSA. This CDR3 has 14 amino acids. V lost 1 base and J lost 8, with 11 bases in between. The CDR3 DNA reads TGTGCCAGCAGCTTAGTCAGGGGACGAGAAAAACTGTTTTTT. Protein product: CASSLVRGREKLFF. Supplemented by reference TRBV7-2 and TRBJ1-4, the full variable domain reads GAGVSQSPSNKVTEKGKDVELRCDPISGHTALYWYRQSLGQGLEFLIYFQGNSAPDKSGLPSDRFSAERTGGSVSTLTIQRTQQEDSAVYLCASSLVRGREKLFFGSGTQLSVL.

This clonotype came up a few times. The J gene is TRBJ2-3, the V gene TRBV10-3; 7 positions agree with TRBD1. Trimming at V came to 6 bases and at J to 5 bases, leaving 8 bases not matched to a gene. Germline V gene sequence: CDR1 ENHRY, CDR2 SYGVKD. CDR3 size: 14 residues. The CDR3 nucleotides read TGTGCCATCAGGGAAGGGGGCTATGGAGATACGCAGTATTTT. It is translated as CAIREGGYGDTQYF.

This clonotype was seen only a few times. J is TRBJ1-5 and V is TRBV29-1; 7 positions match TRBD1. This CDR3 is 14 amino acids long. The junction had 11 bases not matched to a gene; V was cut back by 6 bases and J by 6 bases. Germline CDR1 is SQVTM and CDR2 is ANQGSEA. The CDR3 region has the DNA TGCAGCGTGACGACAACAGGGGAGGGTCAGCCCCAGCATTTT. Translating gives CSVTTTGEGQPQHF.

The chain uses TRBV7-2 and TRBJ2-2; maybe TRBD2 (5 bases). Germline V gene lookup returns CDR1 SGHTA and CDR2 FQGNSA. The V end was cut by 3 bases, the J end by 0 bases, with 8 bases between. The CDR3 runs 15 residues. The chain's CDR3 is CASSLALANTGELFF. In DNA form, the CDR3 reads TGTGCCAGCAGCTTGGCACTAGCGAACACCGGGGAGCTGTTTTTT.

This clonotype has a handful of counts. This chain's CDR3 is CASSYKGRYQETQYF. As DNA, the CDR3 is TGTGCCAGCAGTTACAAGGGAAGGTACCAAGAGACCCAGTACTTC. The chain uses TRBV6-5 and TRBJ2-5; D not resolved. Per germline, CDR1 MNHEY and CDR2 SVGAGI. Trimming removed 2 bases from V and 0 bases from J, with 10 bases in between. The CDR3 runs 15 residues.

This chain uses TRBV27 with TRBJ1-3; weak D call: TRBD1 (5 bases). V lost 6 bases and J lost 0, with 9 bases in between. Germline V gene lookup returns CDR1 MNHEY and CDR2 SMNVEV (reference sequence). The CDR3 length is 14 residues. CDR3 sequence: CASRGTYSGNTIYF. For the CDR3, the DNA is TGTGCCAGCAGGGGGACCTACTCTGGAAACACCATATATTTT.

This clonotype appeared a few times. This chain connects TRBV10-3 to TRBJ2-7, with D maybe TRBD1 (6 bases). The ends were cut back, 2 bases at V and 3 bases at J, with 8 bases in the middle. There are 13 residues in the CDR3. Germline CDR1 reads ENHRY; CDR2 reads SYGVKD. The CDR3 is CAISEGGYYEQYF. The CDR3 coding sequence is TGTGCCATCAGTGAGGGGGGCTACTACGAGCAGTACTTC.

The chain is built from TRBV5-1 and TRBJ2-3; 9 bases match TRBD2. After removal of 1 base from V and 2 bases from J, the junction contained 11 bases not matched to a gene. The germline V gene has CDR1 SGHRS and CDR2 YFSETQ. The CDR3 consists of 18 residues. CDR3 in DNA: TGCGCCAGCAGCTTGTACGACCTGACTAGCGGCTCCACAGATACGCAGTATTTT. Protein sequence: CASSLYDLTSGSTDTQYF.

The chain joins TRBV11-2 to TRBJ1-4, with D hard to call. Germline CDR1 reads SGHAT; CDR2 reads FQNNGV. This CDR3 spans 16 amino acids. Trimming cost V 4 bases and J 6 bases, with 18 bases left between them. CDR3 sequence: CASSSKAREVDEKLFF. The CDR3 DNA is TGTGCCAGCAGCTCCAAGGCGAGGGAAGTGGATGAAAAACTGTTTTTT.

The chain joins TRBV18 to TRBJ1-3, with 7 bases matching TRBD1. V was clipped by 6 bases and J by 4 bases; unmatched bases: 6. In germline, CDR1 is KGHSH, CDR2 LQKENI. The CDR3 extends over 14 amino acids. CDR3 amino acids: CASSPGTVGNTIYF. CDR3 nucleotide sequence: TGTGCCAGCTCGCCCGGGACAGTAGGAAACACCATATATTTT.